The clone carrying this T cell receptor beta chain has just a few counts. Its antigen is unidentified. This CDR3 is also generated by other DNA sequences in the sample. Both 60 Vbeta primers and 13 Jbeta primers went into the PCR. The assay was immunoSEQ multiplex PCR, and TCRdb's table has in-frame clones only and misses some. The sample lists over 130,000 clones; roughly 74% were seen once. V lost 0 bases and J lost 5, with 10 bases in between. From germline, CDR1 is MNHEY and CDR2 SMNVEV (reference sequence). The CDR3 spans 14 residues. This entry is derived from a study of cytomegalovirus exposure and HLA in healthy donors. Study-wide findings and caveats: Later analysis placed DRB1 highest and HLA-C lowest in TCR association rates, which differed by HLA locus. In a later analysis, V- and J-gene trimming of beta chains associated with a DCLRE1C missense variant, replicated independently.

The sequenced sample was PBMCs. V is TRBV27 and J is TRBJ1-1; a weak D match, TRBD1 (5 bases). The sequence was obtained from a woman in her forties in good health and CMV-seropositive. The CDR3 reads CASSLSGGVTEAFF. In nucleotides, the CDR3 is TGTGCCAGCAGTTTATCTGGGGGGGTAACTGAAGCTTTCTTT.